This T cell receptor beta chain was documented in a study of blood T cells in healthy people across ages. Next came a second PCR, run for roughly 6 to 11 cycles, which used a sample-barcoded 5' primer along with a J-beta primer mix. In TCRdb, the 5' RACE reads were re-called with MiXCR into one record per CDR3 protein. The sample lists 1.5 million to 2 million distinct CDR3 sequences, 49% occurring once. Details on this clonotype: The antigen remains unidentified.

V was cut by 0 bases and J by 0 bases, with 15 bases left in between. The CDR3 extends over 19 amino acids. Per the germline V gene, CDR1 is MNHEY and CDR2 is SVGAGI. Findings of the study overall: Investigators viewed diversity estimates from one million T cells as underestimates, the study reported.

Peripheral blood was drawn, approximately 9.5 milliliters per donor. V and J are TRBV6-5 and TRBJ2-6; a weak D match, TRBD2 (6 bases). This clonotype originated in a woman aged 40 to 50 in good health. The sequencing sample was made of blood. As DNA, the CDR3 is TGTGCCAGCAGTTACTCTCCCCCGGGGGAAGGCTCTGGGGCCAACGTCCTGACTTTC. Translation: CASSYSPPGEGSGANVLTF.